Listed below are T cell receptor beta chains from one sample, sequenced in a study of T cells in Graves' hyperthyroidism and ophthalmopathy. TCRdb passed the multiplex PCR reads through MiXCR, listing each CDR3 protein once. The sample records more than 350,000 distinct CDR3 sequences, around 15% being singletons. The source material was blood. The receptors derive from a woman in her sixties with Graves' ophthalmopathy. CDR3s include the opening cysteine and the closing phenylalanine or tryptophan. Fields, in order: V gene, J gene, D gene, clone size, CDR3 protein, CDR3 DNA. D genes are given only for firm matches. Rows may omit the clone size; those that give it use once, few, many or a size class.

TRBV18	TRBJ2-7	-	many	CASSPRQSPYEQYF	TGTGCCAGCTCACCGCGACAGAGTCCCTACGAGCAGTACTTC
TRBV2	TRBJ2-3	-	many	CASRVGISTDTQYF	TGTGCCAGCAGGGTCGGGATAAGCACAGATACGCAGTATTTT
TRBV12-3/TRBV12-4	TRBJ1-2	-	many	CASRSAYGYTF	TGTGCCAGCCGGTCTGCCTATGGCTACACCTTC
TRBV12-3/TRBV12-4	TRBJ1-2	-	many	CASSSDGRGYTF	TGTGCCAGCAGTTCCGACGGTCGAGGCTACACCTTC
TRBV7-2	TRBJ2-1	TRBD2	many	CASSFPLRTSGRASYNEQFF	TGTGCCAGCAGCTTTCCCTTAAGGACTAGCGGGAGGGCCTCCTACAATGAGCAGTTCTTC
TRBV11-2	TRBJ2-7	-	many	CASSLAPDGSYEQYF	TGTGCCAGCAGCCTAGCCCCCGACGGATCCTACGAGCAGTACTTC
TRBV29-1	TRBJ2-7	TRBD2	many	CSAIAGGYEQYF	TGCAGCGCCATAGCGGGAGGGTACGAGCAGTACTTC
TRBV12-3/TRBV12-4	TRBJ2-7	-	many	CASSSRTRVAYEQYF	TGTGCCAGCAGTTCCAGAACTAGGGTTGCATACGAGCAGTACTTC
TRBV3-1	TRBJ2-5	TRBD2	many	CASSQGLAKETQYF	TGTGCCAGCAGCCAAGGACTAGCAAAAGAGACCCAGTACTTC
TRBV20-1	TRBJ2-7	TRBD2	-	CSASLPGLGLYEQYF	TGCAGTGCTAGTCTTCCCGGACTAGGGTTATACGAGCAGTACTTC
TRBV18	TRBJ2-3	-	many	CASSSGDTQYF	TGTGCCAGCTCCTCCGGAGATACGCAGTATTTT
TRBV20-1	TRBJ2-5	-	many	CSARDSGGQETQYF	TGCAGTGCTAGAGATTCCGGGGGACAAGAGACCCAGTACTTC
TRBV12-3/TRBV12-4	TRBJ2-2	-	-	CASSFPGELFF	TGTGCCAGCAGTTTTCCCGGGGAGCTGTTTTTT
TRBV12-3/TRBV12-4	TRBJ2-1	TRBD2	many	CASSLAASGSGNEQFF	TGTGCCAGCAGTTTAGCCGCTAGCGGGTCGGGGAATGAGCAGTTCTTC
TRBV30	TRBJ2-1	TRBD2	-	CAGVRGAGGLNEQFF	TGTGCGGGGGTAAGGGGGGCGGGAGGTCTCAATGAGCAGTTCTTC
TRBV11-2	TRBJ1-2	TRBD1	many	CASSLAAGQRRTNYGYTF	TGTGCCAGCAGCTTAGCCGCGGGACAGCGGAGAACTAACTATGGCTACACCTTC
TRBV10-3	TRBJ2-1	TRBD1	few	CAISESGQTSYNEQFF	TGTGCCATCAGTGAGTCGGGACAGACCTCCTACAATGAGCAGTTCTTC
TRBV7-7	TRBJ2-1	TRBD2	many	CASSAKREGYNEQFF	TGTGCTAGCAGTGCGAAGCGGGAGGGATACAATGAGCAGTTCTTC
TRBV5-1	TRBJ1-6	-	few	CASSFTPGTFRSSYNSPLHF	TGCGCCAGCAGCTTCACCCCAGGGACCTTCAGGAGCTCCTATAATTCACCCCTCCACTTT
TRBV28	TRBJ2-7	TRBD1	few	CASTMTGDYEQYF	TGTGCCAGCACCATGACAGGGGACTACGAGCAGTACTTC
TRBV28	TRBJ1-6	-	many	CASSLHRDYYNSPLHF	TGTGCCAGCAGTTTACATCGGGACTACTATAATTCACCCCTCCACTTT
TRBV19	TRBJ2-2	TRBD2	many	CATRGRGTGELFF	TGTGCCACCCGCGGGAGAGGGACCGGGGAGCTGTTTTTT
TRBV28	TRBJ2-7	TRBD1	few	CASSSYSRTGTGGMRGPTYEQYF	TGTGCCAGCAGTTCATATTCTCGTACCGGGACAGGGGGGATGCGGGGCCCTACCTACGAGCAGTACTTC
TRBV10-3	TRBJ2-7	-	many	CAISEGSYSYEQYF	TGTGCCATCAGTGAAGGGAGCTACTCCTACGAGCAGTACTTC
TRBV7-6	TRBJ2-1	TRBD2	few	CASSQPGLADNEQFF	TGTGCCAGCAGCCAACCGGGACTAGCGGACAATGAGCAGTTCTTC
TRBV27	TRBJ1-1	-	many	CASSLLSGTEAFF	TGTGCCAGCAGTTTACTATCGGGCACTGAAGCTTTCTTT